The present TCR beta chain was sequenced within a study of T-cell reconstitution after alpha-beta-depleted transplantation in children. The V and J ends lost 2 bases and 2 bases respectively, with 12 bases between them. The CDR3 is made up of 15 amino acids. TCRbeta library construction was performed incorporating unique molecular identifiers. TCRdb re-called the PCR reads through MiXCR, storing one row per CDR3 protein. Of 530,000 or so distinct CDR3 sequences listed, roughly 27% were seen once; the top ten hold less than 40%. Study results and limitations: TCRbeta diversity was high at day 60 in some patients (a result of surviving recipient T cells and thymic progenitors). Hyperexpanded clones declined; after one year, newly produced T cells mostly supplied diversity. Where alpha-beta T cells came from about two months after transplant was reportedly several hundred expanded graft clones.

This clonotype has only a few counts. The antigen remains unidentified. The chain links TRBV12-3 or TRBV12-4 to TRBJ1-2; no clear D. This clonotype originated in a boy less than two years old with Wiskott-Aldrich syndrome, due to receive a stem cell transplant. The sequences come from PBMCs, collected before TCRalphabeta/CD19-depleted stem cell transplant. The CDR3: CASSLSGIGNYGYTF. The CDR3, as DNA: TGTGCCAGCAGTTTATCGGGAATAGGGAACTATGGCTACACCTTC.